The next 29 T cell receptor beta chains were all read from a single sample in a study of identical twins. TCRdb reprocessed the 5' RACE reads via MiXCR and lists one record per CDR3 protein. The sample shows approximately 300,000 distinct CDR3 sequences, around 9.7% of them seen only once. A further study also used this sample, focusing on yellow fever vaccine responses in identical twins.

Sequencing was carried out using CD8+ T cells sorted from blood. The receptors stem from a woman under 30 in good health.

This clonotype turned up a few times. The V call is TRBV7-3, the J call TRBJ1-3; D perhaps matches TRBD1 (6 bases). This CDR3 spans 14 amino acids. V was clipped by 4 bases and J by 2 bases, with 9 bases between them. Germline CDR1 is SGHTA and CDR2 is FQGTGA. For the CDR3, the DNA is TGTGCCAGCAGCTCTGGACAGCCTGGAAACACCATATATTTT. This gives the protein CASSSGQPGNTIYF.

This clonotype was observed at least ten times. The gene calls are TRBV5-8 and TRBJ2-5; TRBD2 matches 13 bases. CDR1 and CDR2 from the germline V gene are SGHTS and YDEGEE. Trimming cost V 4 bases and J 4 bases; bases outside gene matches: 13. The CDR3 loop spans 18 amino acids. The CDR3 is CASSVKGLAGAGRETQYF. DNA of the CDR3: TGTGCCAGCAGCGTGAAAGGACTAGCGGGAGCTGGCCGAGAGACCCAGTACTTC. Full variable domain (outside the CDR3, taken from reference TRBV5-8 and TRBJ2-5): EAGVTQSPTHLIKTRGQQATLRCSPISGHTSVYWYQQALGLGLQFLLWYDEGEERNRGNFPPRFSGRQFPNYSSELNVNALELEDSALYLCASSVKGLAGAGRETQYFGPGTRLLVL.

This clonotype was found a few times. J is TRBJ2-5 and V is TRBV14; 9 nucleotides match TRBD1. In germline, CDR1 is SGHDN, CDR2 FVKESK. Trimming removed 8 bases from V and 3 bases from J; junction bases left unmatched: 19. The CDR3 loop spans 18 amino acids. CDR3 region: CASSAAFPDRGVKETQYF. The CDR3 bases are TGTGCCAGCTCAGCTGCCTTTCCTGACAGGGGGGTTAAAGAGACCCAGTACTTC.

The table lists this clonotype with a few counts. The chain has TRBV28 and TRBJ2-1, with 10 bases lining up with TRBD2. The ends lost 6 bases at V and 4 bases at J; junction bases unmatched: 12. Germline CDR1 is MDHEN and CDR2 is SYDVKM. The CDR3 sequence is 17 residues long. The CDR3 protein is CASSVAPIAGGYNEQFF. The CDR3 region has the DNA TGTGCCAGCAGCGTAGCCCCCATAGCGGGAGGTTACAATGAGCAGTTCTTC.

This clonotype has just a few counts. CDR3 nucleotide sequence: TGTGCCAGCAGCTTAGACAGGGGTGGCGAGCAGTACTTC. Translating gives CASSLDRGGEQYF. The V and J genes are TRBV7-6 and TRBJ2-7, with TRBD1 identical over 7 bases. This CDR3 is 13 amino acids long. Per the germline V gene, CDR1 is SGHVS and CDR2 is FNYEAQ. V trimming: 1 base; J trimming: 6 bases; junction bases outside the gene matches: 3.

This clonotype has a handful of counts. The genes are TRBV27 and TRBJ2-7, with D unclear. Trimming pared 9 bases from V and 5 bases from J, leaving 35 bases between. The CDR3 spans 19 residues. CDR1 MNHEY and CDR2 SMNVEV come from the germline V gene (reference sequence). CDR3 residues: CARLTRVGSHSRATHEQYF. The CDR3 coding sequence is TGTGCCAGACTAACCCGAGTAGGGTCACACTCCCGGGCTACCCACGAGCAGTACTTC.

The rearrangement links TRBV7-2 to TRBJ2-3; unclear D gene. Trimming removed 5 bases from V and 5 bases from J, with 11 bases in between. Germline CDR1 reads SGHTA; CDR2 reads FQGNSA. This CDR3 region has 13 residues. This CDR3 is CASSPFVRDTQYF. As DNA, the CDR3 is TGTGCCAGCAGCCCATTCGTGAGAGATACGCAGTATTTT.

The rearrangement links TRBV4-2 to TRBJ2-1; 10 nucleotides match TRBD2. CDR3 length: 16 residues. The V gene end was trimmed by 0 bases and the J gene end by 10 bases; junction bases not matched to a gene: 9. In germline, CDR1 is LGHNA, CDR2 YNFKEQ. The CDR3 coding sequence is TGTGCCAGCAGCCAAGATCCAGCGGGAGGGCCCCTCGAGCAGTTCTTC. It specifies CASSQDPAGGPLEQFF.

The chain is built from TRBV12-3 or TRBV12-4 and TRBJ2-5, with D unresolved. V lost 1 base and J lost 1, with 10 bases in between. The CDR3 has 15 residues. The CDR3 region is CASSLVSAFQETQYF. The CDR3 DNA reads TGTGCCAGCAGTTTAGTGTCGGCCTTCCAAGAGACCCAGTACTTC.

This clonotype was picked up a small number of times. The CDR3 here is CASSLEGGFHNEQFF. The CDR3 region has the DNA TGTGCCAGCAGCTTAGAGGGGGGTTTCCACAATGAGCAGTTCTTC. The V call is TRBV7-9, the J call TRBJ2-1; D might be TRBD1 or TRBD2, each matching 6 bases. CDR3 length: 15 residues. Germline CDR1 is SEHNR and CDR2 is FQNEAQ (reference sequence). Between the trimmed V and J ends, which lost 1 base and 5 bases, there was a span of 12 bases.

This clonotype occurred many times. The chain couples TRBV29-1 to TRBJ1-2; TRBD1 aligns across 7 bases. The junction had 5 bases not matched to a gene; V was cut back by 7 bases and J by 6 bases. This CDR3 is built from 11 residues. CDR1 is SQVTM and CDR2 is ANQGSEA in the germline V gene. The CDR3 reads CSDDREDGYTF. The CDR3 DNA is TGCAGCGACGACAGGGAGGATGGCTACACCTTC. Full variable domain (outside the CDR3, taken from reference TRBV29-1 and TRBJ1-2): SAVISQKPSRDICQRGTSLTIQCQVDSQVTMMFWYRQQPGQSLTLIATANQGSEATYESGFVIDKFPISRPNLTFSTLTVSNMSPEDSSIYLCSDDREDGYTFGSGTRLTVV.

In its sample, this clonotype was seen many times. The chain couples TRBV7-9 to TRBJ2-5; TRBD2 matches 13 bases. V dropped 5 bases and J dropped 0; count of bases not matched to a gene: 6. Germline loops: CDR1 SEHNR, CDR2 FQNEAQ (reference sequence). The CDR3 consists of 17 residues. CDR3 nucleotide sequence: TGTGCCAGCAGCCCACGGACTAGCGGGGGTGACCAAGAGACCCAGTACTTC. This codes for CASSPRTSGGDQETQYF. Combining the CDR3 with reference TRBV7-9 and TRBJ2-5 gives the whole variable domain DTGVSQNPRHKITKRGQNVTFRCDPISEHNRLYWYRQTLGQGPEFLTYFQNEAQLEKSRLLSDRFSAERPKGSFSTLEIQRTEQGDSAMYLCASSPRTSGGDQETQYFGPGTRLLVL.

This clonotype was seen at least ten times. The chain links TRBV29-1 to TRBJ2-3; 9 positions match TRBD2. CDR3 length: 16 amino acids. Germline V gives CDR1 SQVTM, CDR2 ANQGSEA. Trimming took 1 base from V and 2 from J; bases not matched to a gene: 7. This CDR3 reads CSVEGPLAGHTDTQYF. Here the CDR3 DNA reads TGCAGCGTTGAAGGGCCCCTAGCGGGACACACAGATACGCAGTATTTT.

This clonotype was counted between two and nine times. The chain joins TRBV21-1 to TRBJ2-1; the table's D call of TRBD1 was not tested on the DNA. TRBV21-1 is classified as a pseudogene. CDR3 size: 16 residues. The CDR3 DNA reads as TGTGCCAGCCGAGAAGGGGGCCCAGGGCCCTACAATGAGCAGTTCTTC. Amino acids: CASREGGPGPYNEQFF.

The table lists this clonotype with many counts. The genes are TRBV19 and TRBJ2-7, with TRBD1 matching 10 bases. The CDR3 is 13 residues long. Germline V gene sequence: CDR1 LNHDA, CDR2 SQIVND (reference sequence). With 9 bases clipped from V and 1 base from J, the junction kept 3 bases outside the gene matches. The CDR3 here is CASRDRGSYEQYF. For the CDR3, the DNA is TGTGCCAGCAGGGACAGGGGTTCCTACGAGCAGTACTTC. Together with reference TRBV19 and TRBJ2-7, the CDR3 gives the full variable domain: DGGITQSPKYLFRKEGQNVTLSCEQNLNHDAMYWYRQDPGQGLRLIYYSQIVNDFQKGDIAEGYSVSREKKESFPLTVTSAQKNPTAFYLCASRDRGSYEQYFGPGTRLTVT.

This clonotype was counted between two and nine times. The chain is built from TRBV27 and TRBJ2-5, with 12 nucleotides matching TRBD2. V shed 8 bases and J 5 bases; nucleotides not matched to a gene: 12. Germline CDR1 is MNHEY and CDR2 is SMNVEV (reference sequence). This CDR3 spans 16 amino acids. DNA of the CDR3: TGTGCCAGCCTTTCTCTAGCGGGAGGGCCCGGGGAGACCCAGTACTTC. Protein product: CASLSLAGGPGETQYF.

This clonotype appeared many times. V and J are TRBV27 and TRBJ1-5; weak D call: TRBD1 (5 bases). This CDR3 comprises 16 residues. The ends were cut back, 8 bases at V and 1 base at J, with 18 bases in the middle. CDR1 is MNHEY, CDR2 SMNVEV, per germline (reference sequence). In DNA, the CDR3 is TGTGCCAGCGCTGCGGGACCACGGGCGAGCAATCAGCCCCAGCATTTT. Protein product: CASAAGPRASNQPQHF.

This clonotype occurred a few times. V is TRBV29-1 and J is TRBJ2-7, with unresolved D. Germline CDR1 and CDR2: SQVTM and ANQGSEA. The CDR3 length is 12 residues. V dropped 3 bases and J dropped 3 bases, with 9 bases sitting between them. The CDR3 sequence is CSVDTADYEQYF. The CDR3 coding sequence is TGCAGCGTTGACACAGCAGACTACGAGCAGTACTTC.

The chain has TRBV12-3 or TRBV12-4 and TRBJ2-3, with TRBD2 matching 7 bases. The CDR3 is made up of 15 amino acids. The V segment lost 3 bases and the J segment 1 base; nucleotides outside the gene matches: 4. The CDR3 coding sequence is TGTGCCAGCAGTTTGCGGGAGACGGGCACAGATACGCAGTATTTT. Protein sequence: CASSLRETGTDTQYF.

As regards this clonotype: A read error may account for a junction end that differs from germline. J is TRBJ2-5 and V is TRBV20-1; 13 bases align to TRBD2. From germline, CDR1 is DFQATT and CDR2 SNEGSKA (reference sequence). The CDR3 extends over 18 amino acids. This CDR3 is CGARKDRTSGRRQETQYF. DNA of the CDR3: TGCGGTGCTAGGAAAGATCGGACTAGCGGGAGACGGCAAGAGACCCAGTACTTC.

The chain couples TRBV7-9 to TRBJ2-1; D unresolved. Germline lookup yields CDR1 SEHNR and CDR2 FQNEAQ (reference sequence). This CDR3 is built from 14 residues. V lost 0 bases to trimming and J lost 9 bases, with 12 bases between them. The chain's CDR3 is CASSLAPSRGEQFF. The CDR3 DNA follows: TGTGCCAGCAGCTTAGCGCCTTCTCGCGGTGAGCAGTTCTTC.

The sample holds many counts of this clonotype. V and J are TRBV7-9 and TRBJ2-7, with 7 nucleotides matching TRBD2. The CDR3 totals 15 residues. Germline values: CDR1 SEHNR, CDR2 FQNEAQ (reference sequence). Unmatched junction bases numbered 10, after V lost 8 bases and J lost 0 bases. For the CDR3, the DNA is TGTGCCAGCGGATCGGGAGGTAGAAGCTCCTACGAGCAGTACTTC. Amino acids: CASGSGGRSSYEQYF.

This clonotype was observed a few times. The V and J genes are TRBV7-9 and TRBJ2-5, with D possibly being TRBD1 or TRBD2 (7 bases each). The CDR3 contains 13 residues. Germline V CDR1 and CDR2: SEHNR, FQNEAQ (reference sequence). The V end was cut by 9 bases, the J end by 1 base, with 12 bases between. CDR3 bases: TGTGCCAGTGGCAGGGGGGGCCAAGAGACCCAGTACTTC. Encoded protein: CASGRGGQETQYF.

The rearrangement joins TRBV7-3 to TRBJ2-7; TRBD2 matches at 8 bases. Germline V gene sequence: CDR1 SGHTA, CDR2 FQGTGA. This CDR3 spans 16 amino acids. With 4 bases clipped from V and 5 bases from J, the junction kept 13 bases outside the gene matches. CDR3 sequence (DNA): TGTGCCAGCAGCTCTACCACTAGCGGCCGGGGTGACGAGCAGTACTTC. Translation: CASSSTTSGRGDEQYF.

V usage is TRBV11-2 and J usage is TRBJ2-3, with TRBD2 matching over 14 bases. CDR3 length: 17 amino acids. V shed 4 bases, J shed 3 bases, and the junction held 6 bases outside the gene matches. Per germline, CDR1 SGHAT and CDR2 FQNNGV. CDR3 in DNA: TGTGCCAGCAGCTCCACCGGGACTAGCGGGAGTACAGATACGCAGTATTTT. Its protein product is CASSSTGTSGSTDTQYF. The whole variable domain, remainder taken from reference TRBV11-2 and TRBJ2-3, is EAGVAQSPRYKIIEKRQSVAFWCNPISGHATLYWYQQILGQGPKLLIQFQNNGVVDDSQLPKDRFSAERLKGVDSTLKIQPAKLEDSAVYLCASSSTGTSGSTDTQYFGPGTRLTVL.

The chain joins TRBV3-1 to TRBJ2-7, with D possibly matching TRBD2 (5 bases). The CDR3 runs 14 residues. CDR1 and CDR2 (germline): LGHDT, YNNKEL (reference sequence). Trimming cost V 1 base and J 4 bases, with 11 bases left between them. The CDR3 bases are TGTGCCAGCAGCCAAGCGGGTCTAGCATACGAGCAGTACTTC. Encoded protein: CASSQAGLAYEQYF.

This clonotype was counted between two and nine times. The chain recombines TRBV7-6 with TRBJ2-5; unclear D gene. The CDR3 covers 14 residues. Germline CDR1 reads SGHVS; CDR2 reads FNYEAQ. The V gene lost 5 bases and the J gene lost 1 base, with 11 bases spanning the gap. The CDR3 nucleotides are TGTGCCAGCAGCCTTACCGTGGGCCAAGAGACCCAGTACTTC. Translated, it gives CASSLTVGQETQYF.

A note on this clonotype: A much larger clone differs by one base, so this may be a read error. The chain employs TRBV9 and TRBJ2-3, with 10 bases identical to TRBD2. Germline V gene data show CDR1 as SGDLS and CDR2 as YYNGEE. This CDR3 has 18 amino acids. CDR3 residues: CTSSVEFERGGGTDTQYF. Written as DNA, the CDR3 is TGTACCAGCAGCGTAGAATTTGAGCGGGGGGGCGGCACAGATACGCAGTATTTT.

This clonotype showed up many times. CDR3 nucleotides: TGCGCCAGCAGCTTTTCTGAGGCGGGAGAGCAGTACTTC. Translating it yields CASSFSEAGEQYF. The V call is TRBV5-1, the J call TRBJ2-7, with a tentative D call TRBD2 (6 bases). This CDR3 comprises 13 residues. V was clipped by 2 bases and J by 7 bases, with 13 bases between them. Germline lookup yields CDR1 SGHRS and CDR2 YFSETQ.